This T cell receptor beta chain stems from a study of blood T cells in healthy people across ages. A second PCR, run for roughly 7 to 12 cycles, used a sample-barcoded 5' primer plus a J-beta primer mix. TCRdb reanalysed the 5' RACE reads using MiXCR and keeps one entry per CDR3 protein. The sample yields about 1.4 million distinct CDR3 sequences, roughly 64% seen once. This CDR3 has 15 amino acids. Worth noting for this clonotype: Compared with germline, one end of the junction differs, possibly owing to a read error.

V usage is TRBV12-3 or TRBV12-4 and J usage is TRBJ1-5, with 10 bases lining up with TRBD1. This receptor was taken from a man aged 18 to 30 in good health. The specimen sequenced was blood. CDR3 nucleotides: TGTGCCAGCAGTTTGTGGGGGACAGGGGATCAACCCCAGCATTTT. Protein sequence: CASSLWGTGDQPQHF.